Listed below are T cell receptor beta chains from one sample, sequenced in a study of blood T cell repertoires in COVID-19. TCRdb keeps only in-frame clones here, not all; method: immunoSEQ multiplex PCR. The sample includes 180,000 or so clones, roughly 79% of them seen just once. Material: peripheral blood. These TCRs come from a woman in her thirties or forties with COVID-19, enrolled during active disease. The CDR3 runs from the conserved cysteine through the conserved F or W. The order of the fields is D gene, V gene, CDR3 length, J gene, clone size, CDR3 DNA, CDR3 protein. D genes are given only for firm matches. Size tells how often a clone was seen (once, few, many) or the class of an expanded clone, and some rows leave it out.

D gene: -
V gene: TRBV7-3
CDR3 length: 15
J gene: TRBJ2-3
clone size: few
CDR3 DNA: TGTGCCAGCAGCCTCCTGGGGAGGTCGGGGGATACGCAGTATTTT
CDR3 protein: CASSLLGRSGDTQYF

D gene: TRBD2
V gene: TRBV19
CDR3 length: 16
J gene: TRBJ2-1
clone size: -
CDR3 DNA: TGTGCCAGTAGTGGACTAGCGGGACCCCTGAACAATGAGCAGTTCTTC
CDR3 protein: CASSGLAGPLNNEQFF

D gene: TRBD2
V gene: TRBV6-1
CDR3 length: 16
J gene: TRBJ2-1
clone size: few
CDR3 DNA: TGTGCCAGCAGTGAACGGGCTAGCGGGAGTAAGAATGAGCAGTTCTTC
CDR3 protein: CASSERASGSKNEQFF

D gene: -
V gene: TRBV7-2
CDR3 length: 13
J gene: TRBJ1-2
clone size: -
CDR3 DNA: TGTGCCAGCAGATCGACAGCAGTAGATGGCTACACCTTC
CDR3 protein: CASRSTAVDGYTF

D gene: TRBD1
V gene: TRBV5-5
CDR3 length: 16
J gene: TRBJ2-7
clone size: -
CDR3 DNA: TGTGCCAGCAAAACCCTGGGGGCAGGGGGCTATTACGAGCAGTACTTC
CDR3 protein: CASKTLGAGGYYEQYF

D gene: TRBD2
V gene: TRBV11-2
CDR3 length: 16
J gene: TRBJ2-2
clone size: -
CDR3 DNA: TGTGCCAGCAGCCCAAGGACTAGCCTAGACACCGGGGAGCTGTTTTTT
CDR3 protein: CASSPRTSLDTGELFF

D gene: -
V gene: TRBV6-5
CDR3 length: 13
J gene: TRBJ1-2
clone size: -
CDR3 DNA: TGTGCCAGCAGAGAGGGACTTTCAGATGGCTACACCTTC
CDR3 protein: CASREGLSDGYTF

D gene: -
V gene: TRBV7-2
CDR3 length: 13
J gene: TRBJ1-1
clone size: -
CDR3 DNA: TGTGCCAGCAGCTTATCCAGTTTCACTGAAGCTTTCTTT
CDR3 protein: CASSLSSFTEAFF

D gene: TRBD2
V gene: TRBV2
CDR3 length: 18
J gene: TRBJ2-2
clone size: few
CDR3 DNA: TGTGCCAGCAGTGACGGACTAGCGGGGGCCCTCAACACCGGGGAGCTGTTTTTT
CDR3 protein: CASSDGLAGALNTGELFF

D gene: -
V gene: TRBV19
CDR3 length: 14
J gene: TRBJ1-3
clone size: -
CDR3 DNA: TGTGCCAGTACTCCCGGTTGGTCTGGAAACACCATATATTTT
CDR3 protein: CASTPGWSGNTIYF

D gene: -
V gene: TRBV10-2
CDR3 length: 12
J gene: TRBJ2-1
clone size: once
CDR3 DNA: TGCGCCAGCAGTGAGTTGGGGGGTGAGCAGTTCTTC
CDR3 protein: CASSELGGEQFF

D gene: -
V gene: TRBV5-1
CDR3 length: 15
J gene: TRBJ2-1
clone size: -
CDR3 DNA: TGCGCCAGCAGCTTACATACAGCTTCCTACAATGAGCAGTTCTTC
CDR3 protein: CASSLHTASYNEQFF

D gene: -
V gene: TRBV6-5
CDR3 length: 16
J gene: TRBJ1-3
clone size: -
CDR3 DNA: TGTGCCAGCAGTTACACAGGTTCTTTTTCTGGAAACACCATATATTTT
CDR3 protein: CASSYTGSFSGNTIYF

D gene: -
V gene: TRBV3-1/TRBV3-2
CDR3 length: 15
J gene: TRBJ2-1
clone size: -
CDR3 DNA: TGTGCCAGCAGCCAAGACGCGAGCTCCTACAATGAGCAGTTCTTC
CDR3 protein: CASSQDASSYNEQFF

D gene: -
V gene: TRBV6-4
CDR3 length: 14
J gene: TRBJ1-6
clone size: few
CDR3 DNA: TGTGCCAGCAGCCCGGGAACCAATAATTCACCCCTCCACTTT
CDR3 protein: CASSPGTNNSPLHF

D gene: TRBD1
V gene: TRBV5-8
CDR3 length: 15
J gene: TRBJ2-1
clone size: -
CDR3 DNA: TGTGCCAGCAGCTTGACGAGACAGGGGAGGCATGAGCAGTTCTTC
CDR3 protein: CASSLTRQGRHEQFF

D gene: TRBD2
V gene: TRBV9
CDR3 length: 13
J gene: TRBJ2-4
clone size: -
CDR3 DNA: TGTGCCAGCAGCTCAAGCGGGAGAAACATTCAGTACTTC
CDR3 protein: CASSSSGRNIQYF

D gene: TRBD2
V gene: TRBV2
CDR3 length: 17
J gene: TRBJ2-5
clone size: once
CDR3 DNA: TGTGCCAGCAGGGTGACTAGCGGGGGGGTCGTCCCAGAGACCCAGTACTTC
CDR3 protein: CASRVTSGGVVPETQYF

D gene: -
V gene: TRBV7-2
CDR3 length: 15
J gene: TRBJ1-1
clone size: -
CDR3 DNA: TGTGCCAGCAGCTCGACAGCCACCTTCAACACTGAAGCTTTCTTT
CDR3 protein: CASSSTATFNTEAFF

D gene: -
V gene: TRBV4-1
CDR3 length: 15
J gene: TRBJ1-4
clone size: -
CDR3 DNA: TGCGCCAGCAGCCACCTAGGGGGAACTAATGAAAAACTGTTTTTT
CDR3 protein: CASSHLGGTNEKLFF

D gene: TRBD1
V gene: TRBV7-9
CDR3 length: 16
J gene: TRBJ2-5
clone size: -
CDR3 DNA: TGTGCCAGCAGCTTAATCGGGACAGACCCACGGGAGACCCAGTACTTC
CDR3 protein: CASSLIGTDPRETQYF

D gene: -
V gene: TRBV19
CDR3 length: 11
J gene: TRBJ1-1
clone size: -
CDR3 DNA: TGTGCCGCGGGTGGGATGACTGAAGCTTTCTTT
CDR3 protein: CAAGGMTEAFF

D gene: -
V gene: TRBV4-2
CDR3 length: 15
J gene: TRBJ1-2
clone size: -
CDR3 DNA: TGTGCCAGCAGCCAAGGTGGGGCGGGGAACTATGGCTACACCTTC
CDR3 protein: CASSQGGAGNYGYTF

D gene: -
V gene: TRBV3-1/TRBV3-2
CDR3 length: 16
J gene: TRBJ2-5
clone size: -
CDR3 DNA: TGTGCCAGCAGCCCCATGGAGCGGGTCCCTCGGGAGACCCAGTACTTC
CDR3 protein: CASSPMERVPRETQYF

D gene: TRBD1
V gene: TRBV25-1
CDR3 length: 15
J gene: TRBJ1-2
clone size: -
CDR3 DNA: TGTGCCAGCAGTTATGGAACGACAGGGGTCTATGGCTACACCTTC
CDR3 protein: CASSYGTTGVYGYTF

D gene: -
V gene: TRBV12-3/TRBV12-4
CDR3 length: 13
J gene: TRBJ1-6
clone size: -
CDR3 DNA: TGTGCCAGCAGTTTAACAGGTAATTCACCCCTCCACTTT
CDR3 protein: CASSLTGNSPLHF

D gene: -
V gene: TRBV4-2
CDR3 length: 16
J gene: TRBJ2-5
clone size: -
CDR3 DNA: TGTGCCAGCAGCCAAGATTGGTTGGGCCTAGGGGGGACCCAGTACTTC
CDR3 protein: CASSQDWLGLGGTQYF

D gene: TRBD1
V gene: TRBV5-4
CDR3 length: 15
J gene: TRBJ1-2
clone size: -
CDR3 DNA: TGTGCCAGCAGCTCCGGACAGGGACCTTCCTATGGCTACACCTTC
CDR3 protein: CASSSGQGPSYGYTF

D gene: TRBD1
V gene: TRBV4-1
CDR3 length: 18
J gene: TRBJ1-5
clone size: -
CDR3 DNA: TGCGCCAGCAGCCCCCGGCGGGGCGAGGGACAGGGGGCTCAGCCCCAGCATTTT
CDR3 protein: CASSPRRGEGQGAQPQHF

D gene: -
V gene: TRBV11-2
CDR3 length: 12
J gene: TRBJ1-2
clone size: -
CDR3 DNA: TGTGCCAGCAGCTCCTTCGGGGTTGGCTACACCTTC
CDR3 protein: CASSSFGVGYTF

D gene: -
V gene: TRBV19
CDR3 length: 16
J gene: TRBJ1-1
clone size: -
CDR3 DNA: TGTGCCAGTAGTCGGCAGGCCCCGCCCCGGGGGACTGAAGCTTTCTTT
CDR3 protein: CASSRQAPPRGTEAFF

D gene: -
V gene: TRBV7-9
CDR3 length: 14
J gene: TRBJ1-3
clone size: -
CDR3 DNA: TGTGCCAGCAGCCCTCCTTTCTCTGGAAACACCATATATTTT
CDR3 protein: CASSPPFSGNTIYF

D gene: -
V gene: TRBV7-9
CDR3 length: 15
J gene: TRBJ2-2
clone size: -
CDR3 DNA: TGTGCCAGCAGCTTAGAGGAGACTAGCACCGGGGAGCTGTTTTTT
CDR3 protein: CASSLEETSTGELFF

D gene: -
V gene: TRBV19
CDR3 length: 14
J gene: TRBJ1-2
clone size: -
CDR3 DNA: TGTGCCAGTACCACACTGGGGCGCAGGTATGGCTACACCTTC
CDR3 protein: CASTTLGRRYGYTF

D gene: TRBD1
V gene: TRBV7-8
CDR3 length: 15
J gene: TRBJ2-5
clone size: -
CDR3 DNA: TGTGCCAGCGGAGGGACAGGAGCCGGTCAAGAGACCCAGTACTTC
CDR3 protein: CASGGTGAGQETQYF

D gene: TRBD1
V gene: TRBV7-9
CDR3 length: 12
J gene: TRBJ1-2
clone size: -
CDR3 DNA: TGTGCCAGCGTATCCTACAGGGGTGGCTACACCTTC
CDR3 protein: CASVSYRGGYTF

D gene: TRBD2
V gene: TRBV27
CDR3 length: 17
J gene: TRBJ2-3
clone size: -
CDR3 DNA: TGTGCCAGCAGTTTATTCGGGACTAGCGAAACCACAGATACGCAGTATTTT
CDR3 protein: CASSLFGTSETTDTQYF

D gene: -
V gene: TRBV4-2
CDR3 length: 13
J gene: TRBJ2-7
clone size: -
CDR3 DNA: TGTGCCAGCAGCCAAGATTGGGGCGGCGAGCAGTACTTC
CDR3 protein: CASSQDWGGEQYF

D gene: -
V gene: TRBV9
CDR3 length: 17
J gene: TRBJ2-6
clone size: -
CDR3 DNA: TGTGCCAGCAGCGGGTGGACAATTCGCTCTGGGGCCAACGTCCTGACTTTC
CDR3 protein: CASSGWTIRSGANVLTF